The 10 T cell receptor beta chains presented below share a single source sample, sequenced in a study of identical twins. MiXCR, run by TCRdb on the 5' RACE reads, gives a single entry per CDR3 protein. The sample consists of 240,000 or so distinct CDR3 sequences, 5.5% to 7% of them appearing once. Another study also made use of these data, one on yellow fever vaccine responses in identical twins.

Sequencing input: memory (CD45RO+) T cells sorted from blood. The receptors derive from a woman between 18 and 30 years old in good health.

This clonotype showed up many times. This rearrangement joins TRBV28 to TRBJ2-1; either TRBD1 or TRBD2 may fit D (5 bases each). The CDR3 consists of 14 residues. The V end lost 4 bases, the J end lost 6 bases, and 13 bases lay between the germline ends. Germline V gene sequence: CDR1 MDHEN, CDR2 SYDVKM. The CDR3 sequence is CASSSGTQPNEQFF. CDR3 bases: TGTGCCAGCAGTTCCGGGACCCAACCCAATGAGCAGTTCTTC. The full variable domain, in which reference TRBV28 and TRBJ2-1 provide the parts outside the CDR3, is DVKVTQSSRYLVKRTGEKVFLECVQDMDHENMFWYRQDPGLGLRLIYFSYDVKMKEKGDIPEGYSVSREKKERFSLILESASTNQTSMYLCASSSGTQPNEQFFGPGTRLTVL.

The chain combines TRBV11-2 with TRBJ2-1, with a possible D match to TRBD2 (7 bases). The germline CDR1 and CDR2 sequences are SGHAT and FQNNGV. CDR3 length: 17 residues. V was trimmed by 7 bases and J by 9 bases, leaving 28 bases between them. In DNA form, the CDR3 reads TGTGCCAGCACCGGTCGGGGCGGGGGCCCATTCCAGGGTGAGCAGTTCTTC. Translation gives CASTGRGGGPFQGEQFF.

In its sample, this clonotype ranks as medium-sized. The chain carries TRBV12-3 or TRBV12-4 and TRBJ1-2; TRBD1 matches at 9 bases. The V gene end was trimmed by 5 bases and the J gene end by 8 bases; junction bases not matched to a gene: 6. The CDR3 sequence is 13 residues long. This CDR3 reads CASSPPGQGGYTF. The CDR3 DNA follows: TGTGCCAGCAGTCCTCCGGGACAGGGAGGCTACACCTTC.

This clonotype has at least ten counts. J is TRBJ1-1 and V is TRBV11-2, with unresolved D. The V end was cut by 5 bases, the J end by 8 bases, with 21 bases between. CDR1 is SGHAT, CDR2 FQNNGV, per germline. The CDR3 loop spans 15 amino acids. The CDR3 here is CASSGGGRSGKEAFF. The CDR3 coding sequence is TGTGCCAGCAGCGGAGGAGGGAGGAGCGGGAAAGAAGCTTTCTTT.

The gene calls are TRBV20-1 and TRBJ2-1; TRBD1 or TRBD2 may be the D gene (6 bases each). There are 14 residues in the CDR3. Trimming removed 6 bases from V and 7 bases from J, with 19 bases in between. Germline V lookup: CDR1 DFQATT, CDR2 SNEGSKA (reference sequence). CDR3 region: CSAGALEGGNEQFF. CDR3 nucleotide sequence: TGCAGTGCCGGGGCCCTAGAGGGGGGTAATGAGCAGTTCTTC.

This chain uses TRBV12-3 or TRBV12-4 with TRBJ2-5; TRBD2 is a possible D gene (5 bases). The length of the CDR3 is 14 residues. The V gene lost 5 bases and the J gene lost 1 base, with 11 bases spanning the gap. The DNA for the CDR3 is TGTGCCAGCAGTACCCGGGGAGCCCAAGAGACCCAGTACTTC. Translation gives CASSTRGAQETQYF.

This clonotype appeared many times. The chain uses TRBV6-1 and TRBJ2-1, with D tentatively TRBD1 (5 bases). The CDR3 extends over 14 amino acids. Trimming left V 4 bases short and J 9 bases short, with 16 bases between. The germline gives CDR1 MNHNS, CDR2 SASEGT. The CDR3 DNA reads TGTGCCAGCAGTGTCTTCGACAGTTCAAGTGAGCAGTTCTTC. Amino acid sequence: CASSVFDSSSEQFF.

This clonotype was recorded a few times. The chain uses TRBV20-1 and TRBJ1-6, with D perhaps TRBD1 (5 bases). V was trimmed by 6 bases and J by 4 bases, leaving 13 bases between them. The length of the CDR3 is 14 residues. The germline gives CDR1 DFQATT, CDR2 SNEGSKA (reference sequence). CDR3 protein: CSARDGPYNSPLHF. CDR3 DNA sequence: TGCAGTGCACGGGACGGACCGTATAATTCACCCCTCCACTTT.

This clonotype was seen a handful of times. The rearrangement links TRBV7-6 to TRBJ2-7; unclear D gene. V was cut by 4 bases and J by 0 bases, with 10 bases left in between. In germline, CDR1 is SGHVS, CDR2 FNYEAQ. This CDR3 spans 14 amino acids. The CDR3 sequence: CASSSNSFSYEQYF. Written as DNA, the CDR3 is TGTGCCAGCAGCTCAAACTCATTCTCCTACGAGCAGTACTTC.

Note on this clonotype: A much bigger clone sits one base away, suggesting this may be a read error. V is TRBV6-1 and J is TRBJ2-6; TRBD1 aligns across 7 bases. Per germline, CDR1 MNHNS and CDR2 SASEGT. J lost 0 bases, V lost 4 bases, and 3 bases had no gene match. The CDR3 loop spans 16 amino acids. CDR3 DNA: TGTGCCAGCAGTGCCTCAGGGGGCTCTGGGGCCAACGTCCTGACTTTC. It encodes CASSASGGSGANVLTF.